This T cell receptor beta chain stems from a study of blood T cells in healthy people across ages. It was with a sample-barcoded 5' primer and a J-beta primer mix that a second PCR of roughly 6 to 12 cycles was run. A tag from a template-switch adaptor with 12 random nucleotides marked each cDNA molecule. TCRdb passed the 5' RACE reads through MiXCR, listing each CDR3 protein once. The sample comprises about 830,000 distinct CDR3 sequences, roughly 64% of which are singletons, and over 20% rests with the top ten. Isolation recovered at least 6 million PBMCs from every sample. V lost 6 bases and J lost 2, with 14 bases in between. CDR3 size: 14 residues. Germline CDR1 reads SGHKS; CDR2 reads YYEKEE (reference sequence).

The chain links TRBV5-5 to TRBJ1-2; D is uncertain. This TCR came from a man aged 25-45 years in good health. Sequencing input: blood. The CDR3 DNA follows: TGTGCCAGCACCTCTTCCGGTGTCAACTATGGCTACACCTTC. Protein: CASTSSGVNYGYTF.